A selection of T cell receptor beta chains follows, all from one sample in a study of blood T cell repertoires in COVID-19. Some clones are missing from TCRdb's copy, which holds only in-frame ones; the method was immunoSEQ multiplex PCR. The table records under 200,000 clones, about 84% of them present only once. The sequencing sample was made of peripheral blood. The receptor source for this set is a woman in her thirties with acute or convalescent COVID-19. The CDR3 runs from the conserved cysteine through the conserved F or W. Fields, in order: D gene, V gene, J gene, clone size, CDR3 DNA, CDR3 protein. D genes are given only for firm matches. Rows may omit the clone size; those that give it use once, few, many or a size class.

d_call: TRBD2; v_call: TRBV7-2; j_call: TRBJ2-1; clone_size: once; cdr3_nt: TGTGCCAGCAGTAAGACTAGCGGGAGGGCCAACGATGAGCAGTTCTTC; cdr3_aa: CASSKTSGRANDEQFF
d_call: -; v_call: TRBV20-1; j_call: TRBJ1-2; clone_size: few; cdr3_nt: TGCAGTGCTAGGCAGGACTATGGCTACACCTTC; cdr3_aa: CSARQDYGYTF
d_call: TRBD2; v_call: TRBV4-2; j_call: TRBJ2-1; clone_size: -; cdr3_nt: TGTGCCAGCAGCCGCCAGCTAGCGGGAGGTTTAGATGAGCAGTTCTTC; cdr3_aa: CASSRQLAGGLDEQFF
d_call: -; v_call: TRBV7-9; j_call: TRBJ2-1; clone_size: -; cdr3_nt: TGTGCCAGCAGCTTAGTCGGGGGGCATGAGCAGTTCTTC; cdr3_aa: CASSLVGGHEQFF
d_call: TRBD1; v_call: TRBV5-1; j_call: TRBJ1-3; clone_size: -; cdr3_nt: TGCGCCAGCAGCTCTACAGGGGGCGCGGGTGGAAACACCATATATTTT; cdr3_aa: CASSSTGGAGGNTIYF
d_call: TRBD2; v_call: TRBV3-1/TRBV3-2; j_call: TRBJ2-3; clone_size: -; cdr3_nt: TGTGCCAGCAGCCCAGGCGGGGGGGCGGATACGCAGTATTTT; cdr3_aa: CASSPGGGADTQYF
d_call: -; v_call: TRBV10-2; j_call: TRBJ2-2; clone_size: -; cdr3_nt: TGCGCCAGCAGTGAAGTCAAAGGGGCAAGTGGGGAGCTGTTTTTT; cdr3_aa: CASSEVKGASGELFF
d_call: TRBD1; v_call: TRBV18; j_call: TRBJ1-5; clone_size: few; cdr3_nt: TGTGCCAGCTCACAACAAGGGACAGGGTGGAATCAGCCCCAGCATTTT; cdr3_aa: CASSQQGTGWNQPQHF
d_call: TRBD1; v_call: TRBV28; j_call: TRBJ1-1; clone_size: -; cdr3_nt: TGTGCCAGCAGTTCCCCTACGACCTATACAGGGGAAATATGGAACACTGAAGCTTTCTTT; cdr3_aa: CASSSPTTYTGEIWNTEAFF
d_call: -; v_call: TRBV6-6; j_call: TRBJ2-7; clone_size: -; cdr3_nt: TGTGCCAGCAGGGCCAGCGGAGGGGCCTACGAGCAGTACTTC; cdr3_aa: CASRASGGAYEQYF
d_call: -; v_call: TRBV29-1; j_call: TRBJ2-7; clone_size: -; cdr3_nt: TGCAGCGTCGTGGGGGGTTCCTACGAGCAGTACTTC; cdr3_aa: CSVVGGSYEQYF
d_call: -; v_call: TRBV28; j_call: TRBJ1-4; clone_size: -; cdr3_nt: TGTGCCAGCAGTTTAACAAGGGGCCCAACTAATGAAAAACTGTTTTTT; cdr3_aa: CASSLTRGPTNEKLFF
d_call: TRBD2; v_call: TRBV9; j_call: TRBJ2-5; clone_size: -; cdr3_nt: TGTGCCAGCAACATAGCGGGGGGGCCTCAAGAGACCCAGTACTTC; cdr3_aa: CASNIAGGPQETQYF
d_call: -; v_call: TRBV6-2/TRBV6-3; j_call: TRBJ1-2; clone_size: -; cdr3_nt: TGTGCCAGCAGTTACTTGGACAGCTATGGCTACACCTTC; cdr3_aa: CASSYLDSYGYTF
d_call: -; v_call: TRBV14; j_call: TRBJ2-7; clone_size: -; cdr3_nt: TGTGCCAGCAAGGGAGCTTCCTCCTACGAGCAGTACTTC; cdr3_aa: CASKGASSYEQYF
d_call: -; v_call: TRBV7-8; j_call: TRBJ1-4; clone_size: -; cdr3_nt: TGTGCCAGCAGCCGAGGCGAGGTGAACGGTGAAAAACTGTTTTTT; cdr3_aa: CASSRGEVNGEKLFF
d_call: TRBD2; v_call: TRBV19; j_call: TRBJ2-7; clone_size: few; cdr3_nt: TGTGCCAGTAGTCAGGGGACTAGCGGGTCGTCCTACGAGCAGTACTTC; cdr3_aa: CASSQGTSGSSYEQYF
d_call: -; v_call: TRBV12-3/TRBV12-4; j_call: TRBJ1-2; clone_size: -; cdr3_nt: TGTGCCAGCAGTTTAGCGGGAGGGAATGGCTACACCTTC; cdr3_aa: CASSLAGGNGYTF
d_call: -; v_call: TRBV20-1; j_call: TRBJ1-2; clone_size: once; cdr3_nt: TGCAGTGCTAGTCGCCGGTACCCTGACTATGGCTACACCTTC; cdr3_aa: CSASRRYPDYGYTF
d_call: -; v_call: TRBV7-2; j_call: TRBJ2-3; clone_size: once; cdr3_nt: TGTGCCAGCAGCCTTACGGCAGGGACAGATACGCAGTATTTT; cdr3_aa: CASSLTAGTDTQYF
d_call: TRBD2; v_call: TRBV19; j_call: TRBJ2-1; clone_size: -; cdr3_nt: TGTGCCAGTAGTTTCGAGGCGGGGGGGTCCTACAATGAGCAGTTCTTC; cdr3_aa: CASSFEAGGSYNEQFF
d_call: -; v_call: TRBV28; j_call: TRBJ2-6; clone_size: -; cdr3_nt: TGTGCCAGCAGTCCGGACGCAGGGACTGGGGCCAACGTCCTGACTTTC; cdr3_aa: CASSPDAGTGANVLTF
d_call: TRBD1; v_call: TRBV5-5; j_call: TRBJ2-2; clone_size: -; cdr3_nt: TGTGCCAGCAGCCCGGCAAGGACAGGGCCGATCTTCACCGGGGAGCTGTTTTTT; cdr3_aa: CASSPARTGPIFTGELFF
d_call: TRBD1; v_call: TRBV6-4; j_call: TRBJ2-7; clone_size: -; cdr3_nt: TGTGCCAGCAGTGCCGGGACAGGGGGCAGCTACGAGCAGTACTTC; cdr3_aa: CASSAGTGGSYEQYF
d_call: -; v_call: TRBV14; j_call: TRBJ2-1; clone_size: -; cdr3_nt: TGTGCCAGCAGCCCAATTCAGGGCTCCTACAATGAGCAGTTCTTC; cdr3_aa: CASSPIQGSYNEQFF
d_call: -; v_call: TRBV10-3; j_call: TRBJ1-1; clone_size: -; cdr3_nt: TGTGCCATCAGTGAGACGTGGACAGCGTCGAACACTGAAGCTTTCTTT; cdr3_aa: CAISETWTASNTEAFF
d_call: TRBD1; v_call: TRBV19; j_call: TRBJ1-3; clone_size: -; cdr3_nt: TGTGCCACTCAACAGACAGGGGGAAACACCATATATTTT; cdr3_aa: CATQQTGGNTIYF
d_call: -; v_call: TRBV27; j_call: TRBJ2-7; clone_size: -; cdr3_nt: TGTGCCAGCAGTTTAGATCCAGGCTTCTACGAGCAGTACTTC; cdr3_aa: CASSLDPGFYEQYF
d_call: TRBD1; v_call: TRBV10-3; j_call: TRBJ1-2; clone_size: -; cdr3_nt: TGTGCCACCCTGGGACAGCCTATGAACTATGGCTACACCTTC; cdr3_aa: CATLGQPMNYGYTF
d_call: -; v_call: TRBV28; j_call: TRBJ1-5; clone_size: -; cdr3_nt: TGTGCCAGCAGCCCCCCCCGGGGGTTGAATCAGCCCCAGCATTTT; cdr3_aa: CASSPPRGLNQPQHF
d_call: TRBD1; v_call: TRBV7-6; j_call: TRBJ2-7; clone_size: -; cdr3_nt: TGTGCCAGCAGCGACAGGGCGTCCTACGAGCAGTACTTC; cdr3_aa: CASSDRASYEQYF
d_call: -; v_call: TRBV6-2/TRBV6-3; j_call: TRBJ2-1; clone_size: -; cdr3_nt: TGTGCCAGCAGCCTACCCAGCGGGGAGCAGTTCTTC; cdr3_aa: CASSLPSGEQFF
d_call: TRBD2; v_call: TRBV14; j_call: TRBJ2-1; clone_size: -; cdr3_nt: TGTGCCAGCAGCCATCGCGGACTAGCGGGAGGGAATGAGCAGTTCTTC; cdr3_aa: CASSHRGLAGGNEQFF
d_call: TRBD2; v_call: TRBV6-5; j_call: TRBJ2-5; clone_size: -; cdr3_nt: TGTGCCGTACAAGCGGGGCGAGTTCCTCAGTACTTC; cdr3_aa: CAVQAGRVPQYF
d_call: TRBD1; v_call: TRBV18; j_call: TRBJ2-7; clone_size: -; cdr3_nt: TGTGCCAGCTCATTAAGGCCGGGACAGGCGAGTTCCTACGAGCAGTACTTC; cdr3_aa: CASSLRPGQASSYEQYF
d_call: TRBD1; v_call: TRBV2; j_call: TRBJ2-7; clone_size: once; cdr3_nt: TGTGCCAGCAGTCCCGGGACAGGACACTACGAGCAGTACTTC; cdr3_aa: CASSPGTGHYEQYF
d_call: -; v_call: TRBV5-1; j_call: TRBJ1-3; clone_size: -; cdr3_nt: TGCGCCAGCAGCTTGGGCCCAGCTGGAAACACCATATATTTT; cdr3_aa: CASSLGPAGNTIYF